This T cell receptor (beta chain) was recovered during a study of T cells after yellow fever vaccination. Findings of the study overall: A weaker secondary response peaked on day 5, the primary on day 15. Contamination of FACS-sorted repertoires by abundant clonotypes from the bulk population could occur. The booster saw the reappearance of most primary-vaccination clones (more than 95% CD4, around 90% CD8).

The 5'RACE template-switching step produced TCR cDNA and added a universal primer site and UMIs. A single record per CDR3 protein comes from TCRdb applying MiXCR to the 5' RACE reads. The data contain roughly 49,000 distinct CDR3 sequences, roughly 7.3% of them singletons. This clonotype was detected ten times or more. Its specificity is not known. This CDR3 comprises 17 residues. The V gene lost 3 bases and the J gene lost 0 bases, with 12 bases spanning the gap. The germline V gene has CDR1 LGHDT and CDR2 YNNKEL (reference sequence). The sequence derives from a man younger than 35 who received the YFV17D yellow fever vaccine. The V call is TRBV3-1, the J call TRBJ1-6; D unresolved. The source was CD8+ T cells sorted from PBMCs, collected roughly 14 days after the first yellow fever vaccination. Here the CDR3 reads CASSHFLQSSYNSPLHF. The CDR3 DNA reads TGTGCCAGCAGCCATTTTCTACAGAGCTCCTATAATTCACCCCTCCACTTT.